Included here is one TCR beta chain sequence, with context. PCR primers comprised 60 Vbeta and 13 Jbeta primers. Source study methods: There were around 78 million unique TCR beta chains by a later count, and approximately 12 million of them were shared. The repertoire was sequenced with immunoSEQ multiplex PCR; TCRdb's copy has only in-frame clones and lacks some. V, J and clone size are those of that table, while D and trimming were read from the DNA. The sample includes about 200,000 clones, around 84% of them seen just once. The data originate from a study of cytomegalovirus exposure and HLA in healthy donors. Study background: Tens of millions of unique TCRs, all from HLA-typed donors, were included in an early release of the data.

The origin of this receptor is a woman aged 18-29 years in good health and CMV-seronegative. The sequencing input was PBMCs.

CDR3 sequence: CASSFGANSPLHF. CDR3 nucleotide sequence: TGTGCCAGCAGCTTCGGAGCCAATTCACCCCTCCACTTT. The V and J genes are TRBV5-5 and TRBJ1-6; D not resolved. In germline, CDR1 is SGHKS, CDR2 YYEKEE (reference sequence). Trimming stripped 2 bases from V and 7 bases from J, with 7 bases between. The length of the CDR3 is 13 residues.